This T cell receptor (beta chain) was captured by sequencing in a study of cytomegalovirus exposure and HLA in healthy donors. On the study more broadly: Some 77 million unique TCRs from HLA-typed donors were held in an early release of data. Regarding the study as a whole: Testing in vitro showed three CMV-associated chains specific for CMV antigens.

The PCR made use of 60 Vbeta and 13 Jbeta primers. Produced via immunoSEQ multiplex PCR; TCRdb's table is partial and in-frame only. The repertoire table contains about 48,000 clones. V lost 6 bases and J 5 bases, leaving 7 bases between the germline ends. CDR1 and CDR2 from the germline V gene are SNHLY and FYNNEI. The CDR3 has 11 amino acids. Details on this clone: The antigen is unknown.

V is TRBV2 and J is TRBJ2-5; D is unresolved. The TCR sequence derives from a woman in her thirties or forties in good health and CMV-seronegative. Source material: PBMCs. The CDR3, as DNA: TGTGCCAGCAGAAGAGTCGAGACCCAGTACTTC. It codes for CASRRVETQYF.